This T cell receptor beta chain was found in a study of CD8 T cells in ankylosing spondylitis. Notes on this clonotype: What it binds is not known.

Study-wide results and limits: Seven or eight highly homologous variants formed a TCR beta motif that appeared characteristic of ankylosing spondylitis blood.

A single record per CDR3 protein comes from TCRdb applying MiXCR to the 5' RACE reads. The sample carries 200,000 to 300,000 distinct CDR3 sequences, about 10% recorded once. The TCR comes from a male donor with ankylosing spondylitis or in good health (not recorded which). Source material: blood, either unsorted or a sorted T cell fraction (not recorded which).

The CDR3 here is CASSLGTPASYGYTF. CDR3 bases: TGTGCCAGCAGCCTCGGGACACCAGCCTCCTATGGCTACACCTTC. The chain couples TRBV3-1 to TRBJ1-2; a possible D gene is TRBD1 (6 bases). Trimming took 4 bases from V and 4 from J, leaving 16 bases between them. The CDR3 runs to 15 residues. Germline V CDR1 and CDR2: LGHDT, YNNKEL (reference sequence).